These 5 T cell receptor beta chains originate from one sample sequenced in a study of CD8+CD57+ T cells in acquired aplastic anemia. Genomic DNA templated the TCR beta VDJ and CDR3 profiling. TCRdb independently ran MiXCR on the reads; one entry per CDR3 protein. The sample has 160,000 or so distinct CDR3 sequences; roughly 48% are singletons. Sequencing involved patients with CD8+CD57+ cell expansion previously shown by flow cytometry. The specimen was sorted CD4+, CD8+, or CD8+CD57+ T cells (not recorded which) from PBMCs. The receptors stem from a human donor with aplastic anemia.

CDR3 loop: CSAPKDGYGYTF. The CDR3 DNA sequence: TGCAGTGCTCCTAAGGACGGCTATGGCTACACCTTC. V is TRBV29-1 and J is TRBJ1-2, with D uncertain. This CDR3 comprises 12 residues. Germline loops: CDR1 SQVTM, CDR2 ANQGSEA. The variable domain in full, with the rest retrieved from reference TRBV29-1 and TRBJ1-2, is SAVISQKPSRDICQRGTSLTIQCQVDSQVTMMFWYRQQPGQSLTLIATANQGSEATYESGFVIDKFPISRPNLTFSTLTVSNMSPEDSSIYLCSAPKDGYGYTFGSGTRLTVV.

This clonotype came up many times. The CDR3 spells CASTGANEQFF. As DNA, the CDR3 is TGTGCCAGCACGGGGGCGAATGAGCAGTTCTTC. The chain uses TRBV7-9 and TRBJ2-1; D is possibly TRBD1 or TRBD2 (6 bases each). V was pared by 7 bases and J by 7 bases, with 8 bases between. CDR1 is SEHNR, CDR2 FQNEAQ, per germline (reference sequence). This CDR3 contains 11 residues. The entire variable domain, with the rest obtained from reference TRBV7-9 and TRBJ2-1, is as follows: DTGVSQNPRHKITKRGQNVTFRCDPISEHNRLYWYRQTLGQGPEFLTYFQNEAQLEKSRLLSDRFSAERPKGSFSTLEIQRTEQGDSAMYLCASTGANEQFFGPGTRLTVL.

This clonotype was observed at least ten times. In DNA form, the CDR3 reads TGTGCCAGCAGCTTATTTGGGGGAGGAGAAGCGTTCTTC. The encoded protein is CASSLFGGGEAFF. This rearrangement joins TRBV13 to TRBJ2-1, with D maybe TRBD2 (6 bases). Trimming stripped 2 bases from V and 15 bases from J, with 17 bases between. The germline V gene encodes CDR1 PRHDT and CDR2 FYEKMQ (reference sequence). The CDR3 has 13 amino acids.

V gene TRBV7-3 combines with J gene TRBJ2-5; the D is unclear. The germline V gene encodes CDR1 SGHTA and CDR2 FQGTGA. The CDR3 length is 13 residues. Trimming removed 6 bases at V and 3 bases at J, with 11 bases between. The chain's CDR3 is CASSSTVEETQYF. CDR3 nucleotide sequence: TGTGCCAGCAGTTCTACAGTCGAAGAGACCCAGTACTTC.

The gene calls are TRBV3-1 and TRBJ2-1, with 13 nucleotides matching TRBD2. This CDR3 is 20 amino acids long. The germline CDR1 and CDR2 sequences are LGHDT and YNNKEL (reference sequence). After removal of 5 bases from V and 7 bases from J, the junction contained 20 bases not matched to a gene. This chain's CDR3 is CASSSPPTRTSGRLGNEQFF. CDR3 nucleotides: TGTGCCAGCAGCTCCCCCCCAACTAGGACTAGCGGGAGATTGGGTAATGAGCAGTTCTTC.